Following are 30 T cell receptor beta chains from one sample sequenced in a study of early T cells in non-severe SARS-CoV-2 infection. Using its own MiXCR run on the 5' RACE reads, TCRdb lists one record per CDR3 protein. The sample comprises 55,000 to 75,000 distinct CDR3 sequences, less than 9.5% of which are singletons, and under 3.5% rests with the top ten. Source material: whole blood. These receptors originate from an adult who was a healthcare worker with PCR-confirmed SARS-CoV-2 infection or an uninfected control (not recorded which).

In this sample, this clonotype turned up many times. This chain connects TRBV6-5 to TRBJ2-2, with 8 bases lining up with TRBD2. In germline, CDR1 is MNHEY, CDR2 SVGAGI. The CDR3 loop spans 14 amino acids. With V trimmed by 7 bases and J by 6 bases, 7 bases remained unmatched. CDR3 nucleotide sequence: TGTGCCAGCACAAGCGGGAGCGGGGCCGGGGAGCTGTTTTTT. Translation gives CASTSGSGAGELFF.

This clonotype showed up many times. V gene TRBV9 combines with J gene TRBJ2-2; no definite D call. V dropped 0 bases and J dropped 4 bases, with 7 bases sitting between them. This CDR3 spans 14 amino acids. Looked up from germline, CDR1 is SGDLS and CDR2 is YYNGEE. CDR3 DNA: TGTGCCAGCAGCGTAGAAGCGTTCACCGGGGAGCTGTTTTTT. It codes for CASSVEAFTGELFF.

This clonotype was seen at least ten times. The gene calls are TRBV7-3 and TRBJ2-1; D might be TRBD2 (5 bases). V was clipped by 5 bases and J by 9 bases, with 8 bases between them. CDR1 SGHTA and CDR2 FQGTGA come from the germline V gene. The CDR3 contains 11 residues. The CDR3 DNA follows: TGTGCCAGCAGCCCCGGGATTGAGCAGTTCTTC. Its translation: CASSPGIEQFF. Based on the CDR3 plus reference TRBV7-3 and TRBJ2-1, the full variable domain is GAGVSQTPSNKVTEKGKYVELRCDPISGHTALYWYRQSLGQGPEFLIYFQGTGAADDSGLPNDRFFAVRPEGSVSTLKIQRTERGDSAVYLCASSPGIEQFFGPGTRLTVL.

This clonotype showed up many times. The chain is built from TRBV24-1 and TRBJ2-3; maybe TRBD2 (5 bases). Germline V CDR1 and CDR2: KGHDR, SFDVKD. Trimming pared 7 bases from V and 0 bases from J, leaving 13 bases between. The CDR3 length is 15 residues. CDR3 residues: CATSQFGSSTDTQYF. DNA of the CDR3: TGTGCCACCAGCCAATTTGGGAGTAGCACAGATACGCAGTATTTT.

The V and J genes are TRBV2 and TRBJ2-1; 8 bases match TRBD1. Trimming cost V 5 bases and J 8 bases; bases outside gene matches: 14. Germline V gives CDR1 SNHLY, CDR2 FYNNEI. The length of the CDR3 is 16 residues. CDR3 region: CASSPTGTGGSDEQFF. As DNA, the CDR3 is TGTGCCAGCAGTCCTACCGGGACAGGCGGTTCCGATGAGCAGTTCTTC.

There are a few counts of this clonotype. The rearrangement links TRBV19 to TRBJ2-2; D not resolved. CDR3 length: 13 amino acids. Trimming removed 3 bases from V and 5 bases from J, with 7 bases in between. The germline gives CDR1 LNHDA, CDR2 SQIVND (reference sequence). This CDR3 reads CASSIGGTGELFF. CDR3 DNA sequence: TGTGCCAGTAGTATTGGTGGGACCGGGGAGCTGTTTTTT.

The rearrangement links TRBV7-6 to TRBJ2-1; perhaps D is TRBD1 or TRBD2 (6 bases each). The CDR3 has 15 residues. The germline CDR1 and CDR2 sequences are SGHVS and FNYEAQ. With 5 bases removed from V and 6 bases from J, the gap between germline ends came to 17 bases. CDR3 bases: TGTGCCAGCAGCCCGAGGGGGGCTGGAACCAATGAGCAGTTCTTC. Amino acid sequence: CASSPRGAGTNEQFF. Variable domain in full (rest from reference TRBV7-6 and TRBJ2-1): GAGVSQSPRYKVTKRGQDVALRCDPISGHVSLYWYRQALGQGPEFLTYFNYEAQQDKSGLPNDRFSAERPEGSISTLTIQRTEQRDSAMYRCASSPRGAGTNEQFFGPGTRLTVL.

This clonotype was detected only a few times. This chain links TRBV18 with TRBJ2-6; TRBD1 aligns across 7 bases. Germline assignment: CDR1 KGHSH and CDR2 LQKENI. The CDR3 is 15 residues long. With V trimmed by 6 bases and J by 3 bases, 5 bases remained unmatched. The CDR3 nucleotides read TGTGCCAGCTCGGAGGACAGGTATGGGGCCAACGTCCTGACTTTC. The encoded protein is CASSEDRYGANVLTF.

V and J are TRBV19 and TRBJ2-7; no clear D. CDR3 length: 13 amino acids. Per germline, CDR1 LNHDA and CDR2 SQIVND (reference sequence). Trimming shortened V by 6 bases and J by 5 bases, and 14 bases separated the two germline ends. CDR3 amino acids: CASRGLERNEQYF. The CDR3 bases are TGTGCCAGTAGAGGGCTAGAACGAAACGAGCAGTACTTC.

This clonotype has a handful of counts. This chain joins TRBV7-9 and TRBJ2-7; tentative D call: TRBD1 (6 bases). The V end lost 1 base, the J end lost 5 bases, and 12 bases lay between the germline ends. The CDR3 length is 14 residues. Germline V gene lookup returns CDR1 SEHNR and CDR2 FQNEAQ (reference sequence). The DNA for the CDR3 is TGTGCCAGCAGCTTAGGGACAGCAACTCACGAGCAGTACTTC. It translates to CASSLGTATHEQYF.

The chain uses TRBV30 and TRBJ2-7; the match to TRBD2 covers 9 bases. The length of the CDR3 is 14 residues. The trim removed 6 bases at V and 4 bases at J, leaving 10 bases unmatched. Germline V gene lookup returns CDR1 GTSNPN and CDR2 SVGIG (reference sequence). Written as DNA, the CDR3 is TGTGCCTGCGCGACTAGCGGCCCTCCTTACGAGCAGTACTTC. Amino acid sequence: CACATSGPPYEQYF. Complete variable domain (other parts from reference TRBV30 and TRBJ2-7): SQTIHQWPATLVQPVGSPLSLECTVEGTSNPNLYWYRQAAGRGLQLLFYSVGIGQISSEVPQNLSASRPQDRQFILSSKKLLLSDSGFYLCACATSGPPYEQYFGPGTRLTVT.

The rearrangement links TRBV28 to TRBJ2-3; D is unresolved. There are 13 residues in the CDR3. Per germline, CDR1 MDHEN and CDR2 SYDVKM. The ends were cut back, 5 bases at V and 2 bases at J, with 8 bases in the middle. The chain's CDR3 is CASSRADTDTQYF. The DNA of the CDR3 is TGTGCCAGCAGTAGGGCTGACACAGATACGCAGTATTTT.

This clonotype appeared a few times. The chain recombines TRBV10-3 with TRBJ2-7, with a tentative D call TRBD1 (6 bases). Germline-derived CDR1 and CDR2 are ENHRY and SYGVKD. Trimming cost V 1 base and J 2 bases, with 9 bases left between them. The CDR3 consists of 14 residues. This CDR3 is CAISELGGAYEQYF. For the CDR3, the DNA is TGTGCCATCAGTGAGTTAGGGGGAGCCTACGAGCAGTACTTC.

In this sample, this clonotype turned up a few times. The CDR3: CASSSTQAGTEAFF. Written as DNA, the CDR3 is TGTGCCAGCAGCTCTACACAGGCGGGCACTGAAGCTTTCTTT. The chain couples TRBV5-6 to TRBJ1-1; perhaps TRBD1 as D (5 bases). This CDR3 contains 14 residues. Germline lookup yields CDR1 SGHDT and CDR2 YYEEEE. V dropped 3 bases and J dropped 4 bases, with 13 bases sitting between them.

This clonotype was counted a few times. The chain employs TRBV2 and TRBJ1-1; 7 positions agree with TRBD1. The CDR3 loop spans 11 amino acids. V lost 9 bases to trimming and J lost 4 bases; unmatched junction nucleotides: 2. CDR1 is SNHLY and CDR2 is FYNNEI in the germline V gene. The CDR3: CASAGGTEAFF. CDR3 nucleotide sequence: TGTGCCAGTGCAGGGGGCACTGAAGCTTTCTTT.

This clonotype showed up many times. The genes are TRBV18 and TRBJ1-6; D not certain. The CDR3 length is 14 residues. Germline CDR1 and CDR2: KGHSH and LQKENI. V dropped 0 bases and J dropped 7 bases, with 7 bases sitting between them. Written as DNA, the CDR3 is TGTGCCAGCTCACCACCGGTAGCGAATTCACCCCTCCACTTT. This sequence encodes CASSPPVANSPLHF. The whole variable domain, filled in from reference TRBV18 and TRBJ1-6, reads NAGVMQNPRHLVRRRGQEARLRCSPMKGHSHVYWYRQLPEEGLKFMVYLQKENIIDESGMPKERFSAEFPKEGPSILRIQQVVRGDSAAYFCASSPPVANSPLHFGNGTRLTVT.

This clonotype was seen a handful of times. J is TRBJ1-1 and V is TRBV11-1, with D hard to call. This CDR3 is built from 13 residues. Germline CDR1 reads SGHAT; CDR2 reads FQDESV (reference sequence). Trimming pared 5 bases from V and 1 base from J, leaving 8 bases between. CDR3 amino acids: CASSKGWNTEAFF. CDR3 DNA sequence: TGTGCCAGCAGCAAGGGTTGGAACACTGAAGCTTTCTTT.

The chain is built from TRBV11-2 and TRBJ2-1; tentatively, D is TRBD1 (6 bases). Germline V gene sequence: CDR1 SGHAT, CDR2 FQNNGV. The CDR3 has 15 residues. Trimming removed 3 bases at V and 4 bases at J, with 13 bases between. CDR3 DNA sequence: TGTGCCAGCAGCTTGACCGGGACACCTTACAATGAGCAGTTCTTC. Its protein product is CASSLTGTPYNEQFF.

This chain joins TRBV18 and TRBJ2-1, with 12 bases identical to TRBD2. Germline V gene sequence: CDR1 KGHSH, CDR2 LQKENI. The CDR3 is 16 residues long. J gave up 7 bases and V 4 bases, and 8 bases lay outside the gene matches. CDR3 region: CASSLLGLAGRNEQFF. In nucleotides, the CDR3 is TGTGCCAGCTCACTGCTCGGACTAGCGGGAAGGAATGAGCAGTTCTTC.

At least ten counts were recorded for this clonotype. For the CDR3, the DNA is TGCAGTGGCTTGGACAGAGTTACTAACTATGGCTACACCTTC. Amino acid sequence: CSGLDRVTNYGYTF. V usage is TRBV20-1 and J usage is TRBJ1-2; tentative D call: TRBD1 (6 bases). Germline V lookup: CDR1 DFQATT, CDR2 SNEGSKA (reference sequence). This CDR3 comprises 14 residues. V lost 7 bases to trimming and J lost 0 bases, with 15 bases between them.

At least ten counts were recorded for this clonotype. The CDR3 sequence: CASSLWRAGEYEQYF. In DNA form, the CDR3 reads TGTGCCAGCAGTTTATGGAGAGCGGGTGAATACGAGCAGTACTTC. The rearrangement uses TRBV27 and TRBJ2-7; maybe TRBD2 (6 bases). The CDR3 spans 15 residues. In germline, CDR1 is MNHEY, CDR2 SMNVEV (reference sequence). Trimming cost V 1 base and J 4 bases, with 14 bases left between them.

This clonotype was counted at least ten times. The genes are TRBV7-9 and TRBJ2-4; D not resolved. V lost 4 bases to trimming and J lost 6 bases, with 7 bases between them. This CDR3 has 12 residues. Germline CDR1 reads SEHNR; CDR2 reads FQNEAQ (reference sequence). The CDR3 loop is CASSSLANIQYF. DNA for the CDR3: TGTGCCAGCAGCTCCTTAGCAAACATTCAGTACTTC. Supplemented by reference TRBV7-9 and TRBJ2-4, the full variable domain reads DTGVSQNPRHKITKRGQNVTFRCDPISEHNRLYWYRQTLGQGPEFLTYFQNEAQLEKSRLLSDRFSAERPKGSFSTLEIQRTEQGDSAMYLCASSSLANIQYFGAGTRLSVL.

This clonotype was seen many times. The chain recombines TRBV7-9 with TRBJ1-3; D remains unclear. Trimming shortened V by 0 bases and J by 7 bases, and 4 bases separated the two germline ends. The CDR3 is 12 residues long. Looked up from germline, CDR1 is SEHNR and CDR2 is FQNEAQ (reference sequence). The CDR3 sequence: CASSLASNTIYF. Here the CDR3 DNA reads TGTGCCAGCAGCTTAGCGTCTAACACCATATATTTT.

This clonotype has a handful of counts. The CDR3 bases are TGCAGCGTTGAAGATCGGCTAGCGTCCTACAATGAGCAGTTCTTC. It specifies CSVEDRLASYNEQFF. This chain connects TRBV29-1 to TRBJ2-1, with TRBD2 as a possible D gene (6 bases). The V gene's germline CDR1 is SQVTM and CDR2 ANQGSEA. The CDR3 contains 15 residues. V lost 0 bases to trimming and J lost 1 base, with 10 bases between them.

This clonotype appeared many times. V is TRBV28 and J is TRBJ2-3, with 10 bases that match TRBD1. V lost 5 bases and J lost 5; bases outside the gene matches: 4. Germline lookup yields CDR1 MDHEN and CDR2 SYDVKM. The CDR3 covers 14 residues. The CDR3 spells CASSAGTGVDTQYF. The CDR3 DNA reads as TGTGCCAGCAGTGCCGGGACAGGGGTAGATACGCAGTATTTT.

Ten or more counts support this clonotype. The chain joins TRBV3-1 to TRBJ2-1; D is ambiguous. The CDR3 loop spans 15 amino acids. Germline CDR1 LGHDT, CDR2 YNNKEL (reference sequence). V was pared by 4 bases and J by 9 bases, with 19 bases between. The CDR3 reads CASSRNGLVGGEQFF. DNA of the CDR3: TGTGCCAGCAGCCGAAATGGGCTAGTTGGTGGTGAGCAGTTCTTC.

A few counts support this clonotype. The chain joins TRBV5-4 to TRBJ2-1; D not resolved. V lost 3 bases, J lost 2 bases, and 12 bases lay in between. CDR1 is SGHNT, CDR2 YYREEE, per germline (reference sequence). CDR3 size: 15 residues. CDR3 amino acids: CASSWDSRAYNEQFF. DNA of the CDR3: TGTGCCAGCAGCTGGGATAGCAGAGCCTACAATGAGCAGTTCTTC.

In its sample, this clonotype was seen many times. V and J are TRBV5-1 and TRBJ2-3; no reliable D call. The germline V gene encodes CDR1 SGHRS and CDR2 YFSETQ. This CDR3 spans 12 amino acids. V was pared by 0 bases and J by 6 bases, with 5 bases between. CDR3 region: CASSLVQDTQYF. CDR3 DNA: TGCGCCAGCAGCTTGGTCCAGGATACGCAGTATTTT. Drawing the rest from reference TRBV5-1 and TRBJ2-3, the complete variable domain is KAGVTQTPRYLIKTRGQQVTLSCSPISGHRSVSWYQQTPGQGLQFLFEYFSETQRNKGNFPGRFSGRQFSNSRSEMNVSTLELGDSALYLCASSLVQDTQYFGPGTRLTVL.

This clonotype was counted many times. V gene TRBV2 combines with J gene TRBJ2-1; 7 bases fit TRBD2. The germline CDR1 and CDR2 sequences are SNHLY and FYNNEI. The CDR3 has 12 residues. The V and J ends lost 7 bases and 8 bases, in that order; junction bases with no gene match: 5. CDR3 sequence (DNA): TGTGCCAGCAAGAGGGGAGGGGATGAGCAGTTCTTC. This translates into CASKRGGDEQFF.

CDR3 sequence reads: CASRLPGQAYEQYF. As DNA, the CDR3 is TGTGCCAGCAGACTCCCCGGACAGGCATACGAGCAGTACTTC. The chain uses TRBV28 and TRBJ2-7; TRBD1 matches at 7 bases. The CDR3 length is 14 residues. Germline V CDR1 and CDR2: MDHEN, SYDVKM. V trimming: 6 bases; J trimming: 4 bases; junction bases outside the gene matches: 9.